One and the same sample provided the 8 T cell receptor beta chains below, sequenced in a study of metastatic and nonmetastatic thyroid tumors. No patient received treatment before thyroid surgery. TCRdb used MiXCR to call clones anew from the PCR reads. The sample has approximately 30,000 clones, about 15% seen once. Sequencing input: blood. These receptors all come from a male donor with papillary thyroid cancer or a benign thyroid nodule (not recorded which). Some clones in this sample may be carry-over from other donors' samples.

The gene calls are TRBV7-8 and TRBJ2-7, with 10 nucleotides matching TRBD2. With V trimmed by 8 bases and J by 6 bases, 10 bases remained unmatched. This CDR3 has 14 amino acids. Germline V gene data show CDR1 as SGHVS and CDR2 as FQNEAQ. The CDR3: CASLNLAGVSEQYF. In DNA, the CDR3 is TGTGCCAGCCTAAATCTAGCGGGAGTGAGCGAGCAGTACTTC.

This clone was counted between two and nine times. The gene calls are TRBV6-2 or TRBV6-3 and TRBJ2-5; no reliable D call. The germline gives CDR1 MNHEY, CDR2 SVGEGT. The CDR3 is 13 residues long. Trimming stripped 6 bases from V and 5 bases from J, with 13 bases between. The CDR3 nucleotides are TGTGCCAGCAGCCCCGGGTTTGGGGAGACCCAGTACTTC. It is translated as CASSPGFGETQYF.

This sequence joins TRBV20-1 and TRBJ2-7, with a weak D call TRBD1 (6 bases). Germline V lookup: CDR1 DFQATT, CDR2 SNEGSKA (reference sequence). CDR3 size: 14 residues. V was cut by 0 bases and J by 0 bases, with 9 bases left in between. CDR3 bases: TGCAGTGCTAGAGAAGGGGGTAGCTCCTACGAGCAGTACTTC. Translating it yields CSAREGGSSYEQYF.

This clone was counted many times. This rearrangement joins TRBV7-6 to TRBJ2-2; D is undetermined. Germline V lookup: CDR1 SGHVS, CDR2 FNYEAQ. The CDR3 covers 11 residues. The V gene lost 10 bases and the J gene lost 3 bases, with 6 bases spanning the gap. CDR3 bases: TGTGCCACCCGAGACACCGGGGAGCTGTTTTTT. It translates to CATRDTGELFF. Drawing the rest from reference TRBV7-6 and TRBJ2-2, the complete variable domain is GAGVSQSPRYKVTKRGQDVALRCDPISGHVSLYWYRQALGQGPEFLTYFNYEAQQDKSGLPNDRFSAERPEGSISTLTIQRTEQRDSAMYRCATRDTGELFFGEGSRLTVL.

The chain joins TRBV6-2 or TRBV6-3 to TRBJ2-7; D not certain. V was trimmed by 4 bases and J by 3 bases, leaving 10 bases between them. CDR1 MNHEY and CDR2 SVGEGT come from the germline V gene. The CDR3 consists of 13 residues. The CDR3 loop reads CASSLRNSYEQYF. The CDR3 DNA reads TGTGCCAGCAGTTTACGGAACAGCTACGAGCAGTACTTC.

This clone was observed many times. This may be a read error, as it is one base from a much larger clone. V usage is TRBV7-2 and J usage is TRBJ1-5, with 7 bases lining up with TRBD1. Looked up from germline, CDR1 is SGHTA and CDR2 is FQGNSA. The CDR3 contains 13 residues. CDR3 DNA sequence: TGTGCCAGCAGCTTAGTGTCGGGACAGCTCCAGCATTTT. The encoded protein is CASSLVSGQLQHF.

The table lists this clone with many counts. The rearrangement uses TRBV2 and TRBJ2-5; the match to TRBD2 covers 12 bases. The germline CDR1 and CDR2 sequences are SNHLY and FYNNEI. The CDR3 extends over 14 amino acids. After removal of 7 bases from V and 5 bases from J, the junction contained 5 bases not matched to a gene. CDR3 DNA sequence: TGTGCCAGCATCCAAGGACTAGCGGGGGAGACCCAGTACTTC. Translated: CASIQGLAGETQYF.

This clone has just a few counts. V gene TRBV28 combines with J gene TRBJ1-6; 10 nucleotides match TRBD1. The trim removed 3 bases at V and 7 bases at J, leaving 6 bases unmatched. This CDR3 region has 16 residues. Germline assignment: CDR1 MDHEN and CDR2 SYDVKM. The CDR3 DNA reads TGTGCCAGCAGTTTGTGGGGACAGGGGTCAAATTCACCCCTCCACTTT. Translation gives CASSLWGQGSNSPLHF.